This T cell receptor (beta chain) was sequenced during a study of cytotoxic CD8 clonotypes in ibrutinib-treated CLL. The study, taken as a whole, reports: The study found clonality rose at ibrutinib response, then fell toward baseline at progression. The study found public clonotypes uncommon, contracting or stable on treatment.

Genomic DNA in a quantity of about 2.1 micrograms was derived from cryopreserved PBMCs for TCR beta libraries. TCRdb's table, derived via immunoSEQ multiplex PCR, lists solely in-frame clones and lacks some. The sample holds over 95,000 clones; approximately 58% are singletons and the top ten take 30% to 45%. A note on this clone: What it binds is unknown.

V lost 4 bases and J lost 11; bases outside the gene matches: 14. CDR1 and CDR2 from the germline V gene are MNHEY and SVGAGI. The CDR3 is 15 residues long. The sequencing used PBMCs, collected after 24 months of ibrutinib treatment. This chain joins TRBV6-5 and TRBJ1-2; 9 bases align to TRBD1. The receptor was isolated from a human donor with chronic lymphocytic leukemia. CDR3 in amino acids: CASSWLDGGQGSYTF. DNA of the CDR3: TGTGCCAGCAGTTGGCTTGACGGGGGACAGGGTTCGTACACCTTC.